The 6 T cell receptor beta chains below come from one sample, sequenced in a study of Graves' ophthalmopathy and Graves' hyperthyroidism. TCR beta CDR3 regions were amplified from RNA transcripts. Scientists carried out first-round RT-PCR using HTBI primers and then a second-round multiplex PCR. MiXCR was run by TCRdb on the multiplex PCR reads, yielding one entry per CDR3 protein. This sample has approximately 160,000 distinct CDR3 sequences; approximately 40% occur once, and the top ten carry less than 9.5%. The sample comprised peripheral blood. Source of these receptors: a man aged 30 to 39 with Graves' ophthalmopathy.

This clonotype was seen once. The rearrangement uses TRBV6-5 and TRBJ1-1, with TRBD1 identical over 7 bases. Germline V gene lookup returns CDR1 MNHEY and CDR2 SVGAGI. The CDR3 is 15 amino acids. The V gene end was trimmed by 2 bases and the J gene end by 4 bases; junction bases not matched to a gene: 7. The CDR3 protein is CASSYVQGVLTEAFF. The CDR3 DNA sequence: TGTGCCAGCAGTTACGTCCAGGGGGTCCTCACTGAAGCTTTCTTT.

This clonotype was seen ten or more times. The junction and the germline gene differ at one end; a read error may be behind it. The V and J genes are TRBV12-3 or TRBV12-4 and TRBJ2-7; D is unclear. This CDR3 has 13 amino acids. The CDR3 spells CASSLPGSTSSQF. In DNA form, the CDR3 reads TGTGCCAGCAGTTTACCTGGTTCTACGAGCAGTCAGTTC.

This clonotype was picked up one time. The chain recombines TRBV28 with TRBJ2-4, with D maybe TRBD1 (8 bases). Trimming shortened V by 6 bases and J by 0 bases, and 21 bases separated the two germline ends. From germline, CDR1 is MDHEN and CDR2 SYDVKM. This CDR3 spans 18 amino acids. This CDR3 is CASSFKTGEGLAKNIQYF. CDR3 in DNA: TGTGCCAGCAGCTTTAAGACAGGGGAGGGATTAGCCAAAAACATTCAGTACTTC.

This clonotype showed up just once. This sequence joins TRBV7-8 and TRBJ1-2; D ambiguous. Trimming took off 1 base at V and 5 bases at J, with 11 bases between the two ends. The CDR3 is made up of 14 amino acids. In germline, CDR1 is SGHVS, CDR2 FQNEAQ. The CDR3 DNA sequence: TGTGCCAGCAGCTTAGGGACGGAAGTATATGGCTACACCTTC. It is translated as CASSLGTEVYGYTF.

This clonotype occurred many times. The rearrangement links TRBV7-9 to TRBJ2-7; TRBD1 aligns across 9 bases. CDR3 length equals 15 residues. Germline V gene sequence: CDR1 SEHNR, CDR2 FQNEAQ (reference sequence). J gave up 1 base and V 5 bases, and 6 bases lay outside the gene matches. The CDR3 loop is CASSAWGTGSYEQYF. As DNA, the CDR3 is TGTGCCAGCAGCGCCTGGGGGACAGGGTCCTACGAGCAGTACTTC.

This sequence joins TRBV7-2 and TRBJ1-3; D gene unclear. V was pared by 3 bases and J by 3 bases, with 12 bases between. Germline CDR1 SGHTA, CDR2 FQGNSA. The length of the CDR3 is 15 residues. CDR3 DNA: TGTGCCAGCAGCTTTCGAAGCGTAGGTGGAAACACCATATATTTT. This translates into CASSFRSVGGNTIYF.